Each of the 11 T cell receptor beta chains below was sequenced from the same sample in a study of shared T cell receptors in the human thymus. Clones were sequenced by immunoSEQ multiplex PCR, and TCRdb holds only the in-frame ones, with some missing. The table shows about 660,000 clones, with roughly 90% occurring only once. The same sample was also used in a study of human thymus T cells.

The sequencing sample was made of thymocytes. The receptors come from a boy under two years old with a congenital heart defect.

This chain joins TRBV7-2 and TRBJ2-7; 12 bases line up with TRBD2. The CDR3 is 16 residues long. Germline CDR1 reads SGHTA; CDR2 reads FQGNSA. V gave up 1 base and J gave up 6 bases; unmatched junction bases: 7. DNA for the CDR3: TGTGCCAGCAGCTTAGTTCTAGCGGGAGGGTCGGGCGAGCAGTACTTC. Its translation: CASSLVLAGGSGEQYF. Full variable domain (remainder filled in from reference TRBV7-2 and TRBJ2-7): GAGVSQSPSNKVTEKGKDVELRCDPISGHTALYWYRQSLGQGLEFLIYFQGNSAPDKSGLPSDRFSAERTGGSVSTLTIQRTQQEDSAVYLCASSLVLAGGSGEQYFGPGTRLTVT.

This clone was counted once. The chain carries TRBV2 and TRBJ2-7; D remains ambiguous. The CDR3 is made up of 13 amino acids. Germline CDR1 SNHLY, CDR2 FYNNEI. Trimming left V 6 bases short and J 0 bases short, with 9 bases between. The CDR3 coding sequence is TGTGCCAGCAGGTCGTACTACTCCTACGAGCAGTACTTC. This encodes CASRSYYSYEQYF.

The chain recombines TRBV28 with TRBJ2-3, with D unresolved. V was clipped by 4 bases and J by 7 bases, with 21 bases between them. CDR3 size: 16 residues. Per germline, CDR1 MDHEN and CDR2 SYDVKM. The CDR3 DNA reads as TGTGCCAGCAGTTCCGGGTCCTCTGACTTATCCAATACGCAGTATTTT. It translates to CASSSGSSDLSNTQYF.

V usage is TRBV7-9 and J usage is TRBJ2-1; perhaps TRBD2 as D (5 bases). Trimming stripped 2 bases from V and 8 bases from J, with 16 bases between. The CDR3 loop spans 15 amino acids. The V gene's germline CDR1 is SEHNR and CDR2 FQNEAQ (reference sequence). Here the CDR3 reads CASSLNGNPRYEQFF. The CDR3 nucleotides are TGTGCCAGCAGCTTAAACGGGAACCCCCGCTATGAGCAGTTCTTC.

The chain carries TRBV27 and TRBJ1-1, with 7 bases that match TRBD1. V gave up 6 bases and J gave up 4 bases; unmatched junction bases: 8. The CDR3 covers 14 residues. Germline values: CDR1 MNHEY, CDR2 SMNVEV (reference sequence). The CDR3 is CASSSDRLSTEAFF. CDR3 nucleotides: TGTGCCAGCAGCTCGGACAGGTTGAGCACTGAAGCTTTCTTT.

The chain carries TRBV29-1 and TRBJ1-1; D is perhaps TRBD1 (5 bases). Trimming stripped 3 bases from V and 3 bases from J, with 11 bases between. Germline-derived CDR1 and CDR2 are SQVTM and ANQGSEA. There are 13 residues in the CDR3. The CDR3 reads CSVEWAGYTEAFF. CDR3 DNA: TGCAGCGTTGAGTGGGCAGGGTACACTGAAGCTTTCTTT.

This chain uses TRBV5-1 with TRBJ2-5; no firm D call. Germline loops: CDR1 SGHRS, CDR2 YFSETQ. This CDR3 is 13 amino acids long. V gave up 1 base and J gave up 1 base, with 5 bases separating them. The CDR3 bases are TGCGCCAGCAGCTTGTACATCCAAGAGACCCAGTACTTC. It is translated as CASSLYIQETQYF.

The chain combines TRBV12-5 with TRBJ1-5, with D possibly matching TRBD1 (6 bases). The V gene lost 4 bases and the J gene lost 4 bases, with 14 bases spanning the gap. CDR1 and CDR2 (germline): LGHNT, FRNRAP. CDR3 size: 15 residues. The DNA of the CDR3 is TGTGCTAGTGGTTCCAGATACAGGGCGAATCAGCCCCAGCATTTT. Protein: CASGSRYRANQPQHF.

V is TRBV4-3 and J is TRBJ2-5; D unclear. The CDR3 is 13 amino acids. The germline V gene encodes CDR1 LGHNA and CDR2 YSLEER. Between the trimmed V and J ends, which lost 4 bases and 3 bases, there was a span of 9 bases. CDR3: CASSPGYEETQYF. In DNA form, the CDR3 reads TGCGCCAGCAGCCCAGGATACGAAGAGACCCAGTACTTC.

The V and J genes are TRBV28 and TRBJ2-7, with D uncertain. Per germline, CDR1 MDHEN and CDR2 SYDVKM. V lost 5 bases and J 2 bases, leaving 13 bases between the germline ends. The CDR3 spans 14 residues. The CDR3 nucleotides read TGTGCCAGCAGTAGAGACATGCTCACCTACGAGCAGTACTTC. Its translation is CASSRDMLTYEQYF.

The chain carries TRBV28 and TRBJ1-3; 10 nucleotides align to TRBD1. Per the germline V gene, CDR1 is MDHEN and CDR2 is SYDVKM. The CDR3 is 16 residues long. V lost 7 bases and J lost 2; bases outside the gene matches: 8. In DNA form, the CDR3 reads TGTGCCAGCATCAGACAGGGGGCGGTCGCTGGAAACACCATATATTTT. Encoded protein: CASIRQGAVAGNTIYF.